These 15 T cell receptor beta chains originate from one sample sequenced in a study of T cell repertoires in cytomegalovirus infection. Their antigens are not known. TCRdb ran MiXCR on the reads and lists one entry per CDR3 protein. The sample contains fewer than 850,000 distinct CDR3 sequences, 25% to 30% of which appear only once. This specimen consisted of cultured CD8+ T cells from PBMCs, obtained from culture after CMV antigen stimulation. Every receptor here comes from a human donor in good health (CMV status not recorded). Some clones in this sample may be carry-over from other donors' samples.

This chain joins TRBV7-9 and TRBJ2-7; D is ambiguous. Germline CDR1 reads SEHNR; CDR2 reads FQNEAQ (reference sequence). V lost 10 bases, J lost 6 bases, and 13 bases lay in between. The CDR3 extends over 11 amino acids. The DNA of the CDR3 is TGTGCCACCAGGCTCCTTGGCGAGCAGTACTTC. Protein: CATRLLGEQYF.

CDR3 sequence reads: CAINSQPGQGFNEQYF. CDR3 sequence (DNA): TGTGCCATCAATTCCCAACCGGGACAGGGTTTCAACGAGCAGTACTTC. The V and J genes are TRBV10-3 and TRBJ2-7, with TRBD1 identical over 9 bases. This CDR3 is built from 16 residues. V lost 7 bases, J lost 5 bases, and 15 bases stayed unmatched. Germline V gene data show CDR1 as ENHRY and CDR2 as SYGVKD.

The chain recombines TRBV6-5 with TRBJ1-2, with TRBD1 matching over 9 bases. Germline V lookup: CDR1 MNHEY, CDR2 SVGAGI. The V gene end was trimmed by 6 bases and the J gene end by 2 bases; junction bases not matched to a gene: 7. This CDR3 spans 15 amino acids. CDR3 bases: TGTGCCAGCAGCGCCCTTACAGGGGGCAACTATGGCTACACCTTC. It translates to CASSALTGGNYGYTF.

This clonotype occurred a few times. The chain uses TRBV10-3 and TRBJ2-3; 8 nucleotides line up with TRBD1. The CDR3 has 16 residues. V trimming: 6 bases; J trimming: 2 bases; junction bases outside the gene matches: 10. The germline V gene has CDR1 ENHRY and CDR2 SYGVKD. For the CDR3, the DNA is TGTGCCATCAGGATTAAGGACAGGGACAACACAGATACGCAGTATTTT. Its translation: CAIRIKDRDNTDTQYF.

The table lists this clonotype with a few counts. The CDR3 spells CATSALAGEGDTQYF. The CDR3 DNA follows: TGTGCCACCAGTGCACTAGCGGGGGAGGGAGATACGCAGTATTTT. The chain joins TRBV24-1 to TRBJ2-3, with 11 bases fitting TRBD2. The length of the CDR3 is 15 residues. Germline V gene data show CDR1 as KGHDR and CDR2 as SFDVKD. The V gene end was trimmed by 5 bases and the J gene end by 5 bases; junction bases not matched to a gene: 5.

The V gene is TRBV12-3 or TRBV12-4, the J gene TRBJ1-1; 7 nucleotides line up with TRBD1. The CDR3 loop spans 17 amino acids. The V segment lost 6 bases and the J segment 3 bases; nucleotides outside the gene matches: 16. This CDR3 is CASRSLTGATRDTEAFF. CDR3 DNA: TGTGCCAGCAGATCACTTACAGGGGCAACGCGGGACACTGAAGCTTTCTTT.

This clonotype was observed a handful of times. The chain carries TRBV24-1 and TRBJ1-2; D unresolved. Between the trimmed V and J ends, which lost 2 bases and 6 bases, there was a span of 15 bases. The CDR3 extends over 15 amino acids. Germline CDR1 is KGHDR and CDR2 is SFDVKD. The CDR3: CATSDSVWGGDGYTF. The CDR3 coding sequence is TGTGCCACCAGTGATTCTGTTTGGGGTGGAGATGGCTACACCTTC.

This rearrangement joins TRBV24-1 to TRBJ2-5; D is unclear. The V end lost 5 bases, the J end lost 4 bases, and 4 bases lay between the germline ends. From germline, CDR1 is KGHDR and CDR2 SFDVKD. The CDR3 is 11 residues long. The CDR3 loop reads CATSVGETQYF. The CDR3, as DNA: TGTGCCACCAGTGTCGGAGAGACCCAGTACTTC.

The chain links TRBV9 to TRBJ1-1; a weak D match, TRBD1 (5 bases). With 4 bases removed from V and 1 base from J, the gap between germline ends came to 14 bases. The CDR3 extends over 15 amino acids. Germline V gene data show CDR1 as SGDLS and CDR2 as YYNGEE. For the CDR3, the DNA is TGTGCCAGCAGCCCCCCGGGAGGGGAGAACACTGAAGCTTTCTTT. Its protein is CASSPPGGENTEAFF.

This clonotype has more than one count but fewer than ten. The gene calls are TRBV7-3 and TRBJ2-1; 8 bases are a match to TRBD2. The V segment lost 5 bases and the J segment 8 bases; nucleotides outside the gene matches: 11. The length of the CDR3 is 15 residues. CDR1 is SGHTA and CDR2 is FQGTGA in the germline V gene. CDR3 bases: TGTGCCAGCAGCCGTGAACTAGCGGATCATCATGAGCAGTTCTTC. This sequence encodes CASSRELADHHEQFF.

Comments on this clonotype: A read error may produce the germline difference seen at one junction end. This chain links TRBV10-3 with TRBJ1-1; no clear D gene. This CDR3 is 13 amino acids long. Per the germline V gene, CDR1 is ENHRY and CDR2 is SYGVKD. CDR3 protein: CAISERHEGEAFF. The DNA of the CDR3 is TGTGCCATTAGTGAGCGACACGAAGGCGAAGCTTTCTTT.

The V call is TRBV7-9, the J call TRBJ2-5; maybe TRBD1 (5 bases). The V end was cut by 5 bases, the J end by 0 bases, with 19 bases between. Germline values: CDR1 SEHNR, CDR2 FQNEAQ (reference sequence). The CDR3 covers 17 residues. In DNA, the CDR3 is TGTGCCAGCAGCCCCAGGGCCGGGCCAAAGCACCAAGAGACCCAGTACTTC. Translation: CASSPRAGPKHQETQYF.

The V and J genes are TRBV14 and TRBJ1-6; D gene ambiguous. The CDR3 totals 11 residues. The V end was cut by 4 bases, the J end by 15 bases, with 10 bases between. The germline V gene has CDR1 SGHDN and CDR2 FVKESK. The CDR3 loop reads CASSRGHDLHF. CDR3 bases: TGTGCCAGCAGCCGAGGCCATGACCTCCACTTT.

There are a few counts of this clonotype. The V gene is TRBV12-3 or TRBV12-4, the J gene TRBJ2-4; 12 bases agree with TRBD2. J gave up 10 bases and V 2 bases, and 9 bases lay outside the gene matches. CDR3 length equals 16 residues. The chain's CDR3 is CASSLRTSGALWIQYF. CDR3 in DNA: TGTGCCAGCAGTTTACGGACTAGCGGGGCCCTATGGATTCAGTACTTC.

There are many counts of this clonotype. This chain uses TRBV12-3 or TRBV12-4 with TRBJ1-2; 9 bases are a match to TRBD1. Losses at the gene ends were 1 base for V and 7 bases for J; bases not matched to a gene: 7. The CDR3 contains 15 residues. Here the CDR3 DNA reads TGTGCCAGCAGTTTAGATACAGGGGGCGCTTCTGGCTACACCTTC. Encoded protein: CASSLDTGGASGYTF.